This T cell receptor beta chain appears in the sequencing data of a study of vaccination effects on CD4 cells after COVID-19. For this clone: Its antigen is undetermined.

V gave up 7 bases and J gave up 1 base; unmatched junction bases: 8. There are 16 residues in the CDR3. Looked up from germline, CDR1 is SGHTA and CDR2 is FQGNSA. This table comes from immunoSEQ multiplex PCR, and its TCRdb copy is limited to in-frame clones, with some not included. There are over 20,000 clones in the sample; roughly 80% occur only once, and about 39% lies in the top ten. Using viral peptide pools, the ViraFEST assay grew out antigen-specific CD4+ T cells prior to sequencing. Having been cultured for 10 days, the cells underwent CD4+ T cell isolation. Infection with SARS-CoV-2 occurred in the person between March and December 2020, and PCR confirmed it.

The origin of this receptor is a human donor who had a prior SARS-CoV-2 infection. Material: CD4+ T cells from PBMCs cultured with a peptide pool, obtained before COVID-19 vaccination. V usage is TRBV7-2 and J usage is TRBJ2-3; 10 nucleotides match TRBD2. CDR3 loop: CASKYSLAGGTDTQYF. For the CDR3, the DNA is TGTGCCAGCAAGTATTCGCTAGCGGGGGGCACAGATACGCAGTATTTT.